One and the same sample provided the 22 T cell receptor beta chains below, sequenced in a study of blood T cell repertoires in COVID-19. The repertoire was sequenced with immunoSEQ multiplex PCR; TCRdb's copy has only in-frame clones and lacks some. Of hundreds of thousands of clones listed, 80% to 90% are singletons. Source material: PBMCs or T cells enriched from blood (not recorded which). The receptors come from a woman aged 50 to 60 who had been exposed to COVID-19.

The V call is TRBV12-3 or TRBV12-4, the J call TRBJ2-3, with a weak D call TRBD2 (6 bases). Trimming pared 3 bases from V and 6 bases from J, leaving 10 bases between. The CDR3 runs 13 residues. CDR3 nucleotides: TGTGCCAGCAGTTTCCGGCGGGATGATACGCAGTATTTT. It encodes CASSFRRDDTQYF.

V is TRBV6-4 and J is TRBJ1-2; D is uncertain. Germline CDR1 MRHNA, CDR2 SNTAGT. The germline V and J ends were trimmed by 5 bases and 4 bases, with 14 bases remaining between them. The CDR3 is 14 amino acids. CDR3 DNA sequence: TGTGCCAGCAGTCCTTCCGACGGGAGCTATGGCTACACCTTC. It encodes CASSPSDGSYGYTF.

V is TRBV28 and J is TRBJ2-1, with D perhaps TRBD1 (6 bases). Trimming took 3 bases from V and 7 from J, leaving 19 bases between them. CDR1 is MDHEN, CDR2 SYDVKM, per germline. CDR3 length equals 16 residues. For the CDR3, the DNA is TGTGCCAGCAGTTTGGGGGCCGACTTAACGGCTAATGAGCAGTTCTTC. This sequence encodes CASSLGADLTANEQFF.

The V call is TRBV4-3, the J call TRBJ2-2, with unresolved D. V was trimmed by 1 base and J by 5 bases, leaving 5 bases between them. Germline-derived CDR1 and CDR2 are LGHNA and YSLEER. The CDR3 consists of 13 residues. The CDR3 sequence is CASSQARTGELFF. CDR3 bases: TGCGCCAGCAGCCAAGCACGGACCGGGGAGCTGTTTTTT.

The CDR3 is CASSQDRVNYGYTF. CDR3 bases: TGTGCCAGCAGCCAAGACAGGGTGAACTATGGCTACACCTTC. The V gene is TRBV3-1 (or the pseudogene TRBV3-2), the J gene TRBJ1-2; maybe TRBD1 (5 bases). Per the germline V gene, CDR1 is LGHDT and CDR2 is YNNKEL (reference sequence). V lost 0 bases and J 2 bases, leaving 7 bases between the germline ends. The CDR3 has 14 amino acids.

This chain uses TRBV5-4 with TRBJ2-4, with a possible D match to TRBD1 (6 bases). Germline V gene lookup returns CDR1 SGHNT and CDR2 YYREEE (reference sequence). This CDR3 has 16 amino acids. V lost 3 bases and J 0 bases, leaving 13 bases between the germline ends. In DNA, the CDR3 is TGTGCCAGCAGCTCAAGACAGGCCTTAGCCAAAAACATTCAGTACTTC. It encodes CASSSRQALAKNIQYF.

V gene TRBV21-1 combines with J gene TRBJ2-1; the table's D call, TRBD1, was not checked against the DNA. TRBV21-1 is deemed a pseudogene. There are 19 residues in the CDR3. The CDR3 is CASHKPLGCGDREYHEQFF. As DNA, the CDR3 is TGTGCCAGTCATAAGCCACTCGGTTGCGGGGACAGGGAATATCATGAGCAGTTCTTC.

The chain links TRBV10-3 to TRBJ2-1; 9 bases are a match to TRBD2. From germline, CDR1 is ENHRY and CDR2 SYGVKD. This CDR3 has 17 amino acids. V dropped 3 bases and J dropped 11; count of bases not matched to a gene: 17. The CDR3: CAISDYREGAGGLKQFF. The CDR3 region has the DNA TGTGCCATCAGTGATTACAGGGAGGGAGCGGGGGGCCTCAAGCAGTTCTTC.

This chain links TRBV7-8 with TRBJ1-1; D not certain. From germline, CDR1 is SGHVS and CDR2 FQNEAQ. The CDR3 spans 12 residues. V lost 1 base, J lost 6 bases, and 6 bases lay in between. The CDR3 loop reads CASSLERSEAFF. The CDR3 DNA follows: TGTGCCAGCAGCTTAGAGCGATCTGAAGCTTTCTTT.

The chain couples TRBV2 to TRBJ1-2; 7 bases map to TRBD1. The V segment lost 5 bases and the J segment 4 bases; nucleotides outside the gene matches: 7. Germline CDR1 SNHLY, CDR2 FYNNEI. This CDR3 has 14 amino acids. The DNA for the CDR3 is TGTGCCAGCAGTAGGCTAGGGACAGTCTATGGCTACACCTTC. Translated, it gives CASSRLGTVYGYTF.

This chain connects TRBV10-3 to TRBJ1-1; D unresolved. The CDR3 spans 14 residues. Looked up from germline, CDR1 is ENHRY and CDR2 is SYGVKD. Trimming left V 8 bases short and J 0 bases short, with 13 bases between. The CDR3 DNA follows: TGTGCCATCTCACCCGCCGCAGTGAACACTGAAGCTTTCTTT. This sequence encodes CAISPAAVNTEAFF.

The CDR3 DNA follows: TGTGCCAGCAGTTACTCGGGACAGGGGGGACATTCACCCCTCCACTTT. This sequence encodes CASSYSGQGGHSPLHF. The V and J genes are TRBV6-5 and TRBJ1-6; 11 nucleotides agree with TRBD1. J was trimmed by 8 bases and V by 0 bases; bases with no gene match: 3. CDR1 is MNHEY and CDR2 is SVGAGI in the germline V gene. The CDR3 has 16 residues.

The CDR3 sequence: CASRDSSGNTIYF. CDR3 DNA: TGTGCCAGCCGGGACTCCTCGGGGAACACCATATATTTT. The chain has TRBV14 and TRBJ1-3, with D perhaps matching TRBD1 (5 bases). The CDR3 is made up of 13 amino acids. V lost 8 bases and J lost 7, with 15 bases in between. The V gene's germline CDR1 is SGHDN and CDR2 FVKESK.

V and J are TRBV21-1 and TRBJ1-5. TRBV21-1 is recorded as a pseudogene. The length of the CDR3 is 16 residues. The CDR3 protein is CASPKRGREGNQPQHF. Here the CDR3 DNA reads TGTGCCAGTCCCAAACGAGGCAGGGAGGGCAATCAGCCCCAGCATTTT.

Concerning this clone itself: The same CDR3 can be traced to other DNA sequences in this sample. The genes are TRBV9 and TRBJ1-1; D not resolved. Trimming took 2 bases from V and 1 from J, leaving 6 bases between them. The CDR3 runs 13 residues. CDR1 is SGDLS and CDR2 is YYNGEE in the germline V gene. The CDR3, as DNA: TGTGCCAGCAGCGTCTCGTGGAACACTGAAGCTTTCTTT. This gives the protein CASSVSWNTEAFF.

The gene calls are TRBV6-6 and TRBJ2-1; maybe TRBD2 (5 bases). V gave up 5 bases and J gave up 8 bases, with 16 bases separating them. Germline loops: CDR1 MNHNY, CDR2 SVGAGI (reference sequence). The CDR3 covers 14 residues. DNA of the CDR3: TGTGCCAGCAGTCCTCGAGGGCAGATCGATGAGCAGTTCTTC. Residues: CASSPRGQIDEQFF.

This clone showed up many times. The chain carries TRBV19 and TRBJ1-4, with 8 bases fitting TRBD1. V was pared by 1 base and J by 13 bases, with 5 bases of the junction left unmatched. Germline CDR1 is LNHDA and CDR2 is SQIVND (reference sequence). This CDR3 is 13 amino acids long. The CDR3 bases are TGTGCCAGTAGTATAGCCTCACAGGGGGGACTGTTTTTT. This sequence encodes CASSIASQGGLFF. Filled out from reference TRBV19 and TRBJ1-4, the complete variable domain reads DGGITQSPKYLFRKEGQNVTLSCEQNLNHDAMYWYRQDPGQGLRLIYYSQIVNDFQKGDIAEGYSVSREKKESFPLTVTSAQKNPTAFYLCASSIASQGGLFFGSGTQLSVL.

This chain joins TRBV3-1 (or the pseudogene TRBV3-2) and TRBJ1-2; no firm D call. The CDR3 runs to 16 residues. From germline, CDR1 is LGHDT and CDR2 YNNKEL (reference sequence). V was cut by 0 bases and J by 4 bases, with 15 bases left in between. In nucleotides, the CDR3 is TGTGCCAGCAGCCAAGACATTACTAGGTACGGCTATGGCTACACCTTC. This translates into CASSQDITRYGYGYTF.

This rearrangement joins TRBV18 to TRBJ2-1, with 8 bases aligning to TRBD1. The CDR3 is 16 amino acids. Germline CDR1 and CDR2: KGHSH and LQKENI. V lost 3 bases and J lost 3; bases outside the gene matches: 7. CDR3 sequence reads: CASSPPGQVIYNEQFF. DNA for the CDR3: TGTGCCAGCTCACCCCCGGGACAGGTGATCTACAATGAGCAGTTCTTC. Complete variable domain (other parts from reference TRBV18 and TRBJ2-1): NAGVMQNPRHLVRRRGQEARLRCSPMKGHSHVYWYRQLPEEGLKFMVYLQKENIIDESGMPKERFSAEFPKEGPSILRIQQVVRGDSAAYFCASSPPGQVIYNEQFFGPGTRLTVL.

This rearrangement joins TRBV6-5 to TRBJ1-4, with D unclear. In germline, CDR1 is MNHEY, CDR2 SVGAGI. With 6 bases removed from V and 5 bases from J, the gap between germline ends came to 4 bases. The CDR3 runs to 11 residues. This chain's CDR3 is CASSRNEKLFF. CDR3 nucleotide sequence: TGTGCCAGCAGCAGAAATGAAAAACTGTTTTTT.

The chain uses TRBV7-2 and TRBJ1-6; no firm D call. Trimming took 1 base from V and 7 from J, leaving 5 bases between them. CDR3 length: 13 residues. Germline V gene sequence: CDR1 SGHTA, CDR2 FQGNSA. This CDR3 reads CASSLGLNSPLHF. The CDR3 DNA reads as TGTGCCAGCAGCTTAGGACTCAATTCACCCCTCCACTTT.

This rearrangement joins TRBV5-8 to TRBJ1-6, with no clear D. The CDR3 loop spans 14 amino acids. From germline, CDR1 is SGHTS and CDR2 YDEGEE. Between the trimmed V and J ends, which lost 1 base and 8 bases, there was a span of 10 bases. CDR3 region: CASSLRRSDSPLHF. DNA of the CDR3: TGTGCCAGCAGCTTGAGGAGGTCGGATTCACCCCTCCACTTT.